The 13 T cell receptor beta chains below were found in one sample sequenced in a study of blood T cell repertoires in COVID-19. Data came from immunoSEQ multiplex PCR; TCRdb stores just in-frame clones and leaves some out. The sample yields about 11,000 clones, approximately 70% seen once. Sequencing input: peripheral blood. These receptors were obtained from a man aged 55 to 70 with COVID-19, enrolled during active disease.

This clone has more than one count but fewer than ten. The V gene is TRBV7-8, the J gene TRBJ2-1; 9 bases map to TRBD2. Per germline, CDR1 SGHVS and CDR2 FQNEAQ. V lost 4 bases to trimming and J lost 1 base; unmatched junction nucleotides: 2. This CDR3 has 15 residues. CDR3 in amino acids: CASSSLAGSYNEQFF. CDR3 sequence (DNA): TGTGCCAGCAGCTCGCTAGCGGGGTCCTACAATGAGCAGTTCTTC.

Only a few counts were recorded for this clone. This sequence joins TRBV6-5 and TRBJ1-6; D may be TRBD1 (5 bases). V dropped 10 bases and J dropped 12 bases, with 16 bases sitting between them. CDR1 and CDR2 from the germline V gene are MNHEY and SVGAGI. The CDR3 runs 12 residues. In DNA, the CDR3 is TGTGCCACGCAACTGGGGGGGTTACCCCTCCACTTT. It yields the protein CATQLGGLPLHF.

This clone was seen a single time. This CDR3 reads CASSLLRGGANYGYTF. The CDR3 DNA reads as TGTGCCAGCAGTTTGCTGCGAGGGGGGGCTAACTATGGCTACACCTTC. The chain is built from TRBV27 and TRBJ1-2; D is possibly TRBD1 (6 bases). This CDR3 comprises 16 residues. V was cut by 3 bases and J by 0 bases, with 14 bases left in between. The germline gives CDR1 MNHEY, CDR2 SMNVEV (reference sequence).

The chain employs TRBV7-8 and TRBJ2-5; 7 nucleotides agree with TRBD2. The CDR3 totals 15 residues. In germline, CDR1 is SGHVS, CDR2 FQNEAQ. J lost 5 bases, V lost 7 bases, and 13 bases had no gene match. The CDR3 coding sequence is TGTGCCAGCACCGTCTCCCAGACTAGCAGGGAGACCCAGTACTTC. This sequence encodes CASTVSQTSRETQYF.

Written as DNA, the CDR3 is TGTGCCATCGGGGACAGGGAGGGCGGCTACACCTTC. Its protein is CAIGDREGGYTF. This sequence joins TRBV10-3 and TRBJ1-2, with TRBD1 matching over 9 bases. V lost 8 bases to trimming and J lost 8 bases; unmatched junction nucleotides: 6. This CDR3 region has 12 residues. Per germline, CDR1 ENHRY and CDR2 SYGVKD.

This chain uses TRBV27 with TRBJ1-5; 9 bases align to TRBD1. CDR1 is MNHEY, CDR2 SMNVEV, per germline (reference sequence). V lost 8 bases to trimming and J lost 4 bases; unmatched junction nucleotides: 6. The CDR3 covers 14 residues. CDR3 residues: CASGTGIWNQPQHF. CDR3 DNA: TGTGCCAGCGGGACAGGGATTTGGAATCAGCCCCAGCATTTT.

CDR3 region: CAISESGGRTSYNEQFF. Here the CDR3 DNA reads TGTGCCATCAGTGAGTCAGGGGGAAGGACCTCCTACAATGAGCAGTTCTTC. V gene TRBV10-3 combines with J gene TRBJ2-1; TRBD1 might be the D (6 bases). Deletions cut 0 bases from V and 0 bases from J, with 12 bases between. Per the germline V gene, CDR1 is ENHRY and CDR2 is SYGVKD. The CDR3 loop spans 17 amino acids.

This rearrangement joins TRBV2 to TRBJ1-5, with TRBD1 matching 7 bases. The V segment lost 1 base and the J segment 6 bases; nucleotides outside the gene matches: 3. The CDR3 runs 14 residues. Germline V gene sequence: CDR1 SNHLY, CDR2 FYNNEI. CDR3 protein: CASSEEGARQPQHF. The DNA for the CDR3 is TGTGCCAGCAGTGAAGAGGGGGCACGTCAGCCCCAGCATTTT. Full variable domain (rest looked up from reference TRBV2 and TRBJ1-5): EPEVTQTPSHQVTQMGQEVILRCVPISNHLYFYWYRQILGQKVEFLVSFYNNEISEKSEIFDDQFSVERPDGSNFTLKIRSTKLEDSAMYFCASSEEGARQPQHFGDGTRLSIL.

This clone has just a few counts. V gene TRBV19 combines with J gene TRBJ2-1, with 10 bases matching TRBD2. The CDR3 is made up of 15 amino acids. Germline loops: CDR1 LNHDA, CDR2 SQIVND (reference sequence). V trimming: 3 bases; J trimming: 7 bases; junction bases outside the gene matches: 6. The CDR3 DNA is TGTGCCAGTAGTATTCAGCGGGAGGGCCGGAATGAGCAGTTCTTC. Translating it yields CASSIQREGRNEQFF.

The chain recombines TRBV20-1 with TRBJ1-1, with D possibly matching TRBD1 (5 bases). This CDR3 is 11 amino acids long. CDR1 is DFQATT, CDR2 SNEGSKA, per germline (reference sequence). V was clipped by 6 bases and J by 6 bases, with 11 bases between them. CDR3 nucleotides: TGCAGTGCCGGGGGGGTCGCTGAAGCTTTCTTT. Its translation is CSAGGVAEAFF.

The CDR3 coding sequence is TGTGCCAGCAGCAATCTCGCCTTCGTGCGCACCGGGGAGCTGTTTTTT. It yields the protein CASSNLAFVRTGELFF. The genes are TRBV11-1 and TRBJ2-2; D is uncertain. This CDR3 spans 16 amino acids. V lost 5 bases to trimming and J lost 4 bases, with 17 bases between them. CDR1 and CDR2 from the germline V gene are SGHAT and FQDESV (reference sequence).

The chain carries TRBV11-1 and TRBJ2-7; 8 bases line up with TRBD1. J lost 9 bases, V lost 5 bases, and 6 bases had no gene match. CDR3 size: 12 residues. Germline V gene lookup returns CDR1 SGHAT and CDR2 FQDESV (reference sequence). The CDR3 is CASSPDRETQYV. The CDR3 DNA follows: TGTGCCAGCAGCCCGGACAGGGAAACGCAGTACGTC.

J is TRBJ1-1 and V is TRBV6-4; 9 bases map to TRBD1. CDR1 and CDR2 (germline): MRHNA, SNTAGT. Losses at the gene ends were 2 bases for V and 3 bases for J; bases not matched to a gene: 1. The CDR3 is 14 residues long. The CDR3 sequence: CASSDGTGHTEAFF. In nucleotides, the CDR3 is TGTGCCAGCAGTGACGGGACAGGGCACACTGAAGCTTTCTTT.